This T cell receptor beta chain was captured in a study of T cell responses to AZD1222 COVID-19 vaccine. The CDR3 extends over 16 amino acids. Findings and caveats of the study: Only 5 to 7 AZD1222 recipients tested seropositive at baseline. As reported, nearly half of all spike-specific TCRs target variant regions that are unmutated. Spike-specific TCR repertoires showed rising breadth and depth after two AZD1222 doses. Among the donors, most were white British and more were female, and clonal diversity was possibly underestimated.

Concerning this clone: Its antigen remains unidentified.

Repertoires were generated with immunoSEQ multiplex PCR, while TCRdb's copy carries only in-frame clones and drops some. The profile shows 150,000 or so clones, around 88% of them singletons. The clonotype was recovered from an adult in good health. The material sequenced was peripheral blood, taken on day 0 of MenACWY control vaccination. V gene TRBV21-1 combines with J gene TRBJ2-5; TRBD1, as called in the table, went unchecked against the DNA. TRBV21-1 is tagged as a pseudogene. Here the CDR3 DNA reads TGTGCCAGCAGCAAAGCGGACAGGGCGAGGGGAGAGACCCAGTACTTC. It specifies CASSKADRARGETQYF.